The following is a TCR beta chain sequence with its context. Its antigen is currently unknown. A universal primer binding site was introduced by template switching. The final cDNA contained unique molecular identifiers. One entry per CDR3 protein, called by TCRdb with MiXCR from the 5' RACE reads. Among approximately 670,000 distinct CDR3 sequences listed, roughly 6% were seen once. These data are taken from a study of identical twins. Study-wide findings and caveats: Models underestimated out-of-frame TCR alpha sharing in monozygotic twins.

There were only healthy Caucasians among the donors. Trimming took off 1 base at V and 4 bases at J, with 11 bases between the two ends. CDR3 length equals 14 residues. In germline, CDR1 is SGHAT, CDR2 FQNNGV. The material sequenced was naive T cells sorted from blood. The clonotype comes from a man between 18 and 35 years old in good health. V and J are TRBV11-2 and TRBJ2-7; D gene ambiguous. DNA of the CDR3: TGTGCCAGCAGCTTAGTCGGGCCTTTATACGAGCAGTACGTC. This gives the protein CASSLVGPLYEQYV.